Sequencing of this T cell receptor beta chain was carried out in a study of blood T cell repertoires in COVID-19. V shed 2 bases, J shed 5 bases, and the junction held 5 bases outside the gene matches. The CDR3 has 15 residues. Germline V gene data show CDR1 as SGHTA and CDR2 as FQGNSA. TCRdb keeps only in-frame clones here, not all; method: immunoSEQ multiplex PCR. The sample comprises some 130,000 clones, 60% to 80% of which are singletons, and 1.5% to 2% rests with the top ten. This chain joins TRBV7-2 and TRBJ2-5; 10 nucleotides agree with TRBD2. Specimen: peripheral blood. The receptor was isolated from a woman aged 70-85 years with acute or convalescent COVID-19. The CDR3 region is CASSLSGGAWETQYF. In nucleotides, the CDR3 is TGTGCCAGCAGCTTAAGCGGGGGGGCTTGGGAGACCCAGTACTTC.